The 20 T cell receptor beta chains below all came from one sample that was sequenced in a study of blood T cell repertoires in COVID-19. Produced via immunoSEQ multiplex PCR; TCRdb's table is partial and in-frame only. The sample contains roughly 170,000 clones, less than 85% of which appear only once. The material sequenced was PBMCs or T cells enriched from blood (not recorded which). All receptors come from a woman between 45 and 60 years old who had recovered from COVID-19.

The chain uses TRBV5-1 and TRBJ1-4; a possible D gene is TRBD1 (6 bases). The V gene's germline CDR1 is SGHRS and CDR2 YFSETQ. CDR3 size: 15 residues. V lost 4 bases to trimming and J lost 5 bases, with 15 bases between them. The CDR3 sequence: CASSLADSSNEKLFF. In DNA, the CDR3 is TGCGCCAGCAGCCTGGCGGACAGTTCAAATGAAAAACTGTTTTTT.

The CDR3 DNA sequence: TGTGCCAGCAGCCGGACTAGCACGAACGCCTACAATGAGCAGTTCTTC. It encodes CASSRTSTNAYNEQFF. The genes are TRBV7-2 and TRBJ2-1; 8 bases match TRBD2. Germline CDR1 and CDR2: SGHTA and FQGNSA. J was trimmed by 2 bases and V by 5 bases; bases with no gene match: 8. CDR3 length equals 16 residues.

For the CDR3, the DNA is TGTGCCAGCAGAGACAGGGACACTGAAGCTTTCTTT. It specifies CASRDRDTEAFF. The chain uses TRBV6-5 and TRBJ1-1; 7 nucleotides match TRBD1. The length of the CDR3 is 12 residues. Germline V gene sequence: CDR1 MNHEY, CDR2 SVGAGI. The V and J ends lost 6 bases and 3 bases, in that order; junction bases with no gene match: 1.

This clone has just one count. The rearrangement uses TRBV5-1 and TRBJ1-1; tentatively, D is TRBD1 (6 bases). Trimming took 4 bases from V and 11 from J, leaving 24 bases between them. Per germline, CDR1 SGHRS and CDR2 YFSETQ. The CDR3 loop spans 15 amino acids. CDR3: CASSLNRDPSLKAFF. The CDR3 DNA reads TGCGCCAGCAGCCTCAACAGGGACCCCTCTTTGAAGGCTTTCTTT.

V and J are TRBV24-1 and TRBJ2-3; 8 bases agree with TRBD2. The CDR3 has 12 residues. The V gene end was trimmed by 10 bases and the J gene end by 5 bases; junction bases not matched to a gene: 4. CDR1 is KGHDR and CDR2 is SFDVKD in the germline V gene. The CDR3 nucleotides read TGTGCCACGCGGGGGGCGGTAGATACGCAGTATTTT. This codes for CATRGAVDTQYF.

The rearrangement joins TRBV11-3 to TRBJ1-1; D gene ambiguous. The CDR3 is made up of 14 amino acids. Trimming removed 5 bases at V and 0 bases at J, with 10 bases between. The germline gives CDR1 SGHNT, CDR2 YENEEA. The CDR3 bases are TGTGCCAGCAGCCGATCCAACTTGAACACTGAAGCTTTCTTT. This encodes CASSRSNLNTEAFF.

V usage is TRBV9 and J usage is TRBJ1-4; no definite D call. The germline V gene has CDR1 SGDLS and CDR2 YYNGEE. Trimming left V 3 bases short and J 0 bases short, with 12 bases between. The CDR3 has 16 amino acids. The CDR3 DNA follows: TGTGCCAGCAGCGCCCCGTTAGGAGCAACTAATGAAAAACTGTTTTTT. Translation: CASSAPLGATNEKLFF.

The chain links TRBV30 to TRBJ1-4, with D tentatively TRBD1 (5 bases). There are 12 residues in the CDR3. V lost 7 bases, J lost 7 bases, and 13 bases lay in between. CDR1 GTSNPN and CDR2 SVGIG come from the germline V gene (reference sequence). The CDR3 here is CAFNGGGEKLFF. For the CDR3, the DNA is TGTGCCTTCAACGGGGGTGGTGAAAAACTGTTTTTT.

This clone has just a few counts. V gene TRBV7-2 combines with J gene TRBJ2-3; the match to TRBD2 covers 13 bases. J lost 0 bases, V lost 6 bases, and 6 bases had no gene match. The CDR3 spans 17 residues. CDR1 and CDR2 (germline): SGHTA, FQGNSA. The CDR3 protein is CASRTGTSGVSTDTQYF. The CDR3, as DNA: TGTGCCAGCAGAACCGGGACTAGCGGGGTGAGCACAGATACGCAGTATTTT.

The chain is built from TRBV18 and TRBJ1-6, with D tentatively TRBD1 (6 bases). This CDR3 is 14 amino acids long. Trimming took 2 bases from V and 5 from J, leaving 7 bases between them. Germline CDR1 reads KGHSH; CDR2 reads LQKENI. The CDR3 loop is CASSPGQNNSPLHF. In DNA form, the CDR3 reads TGTGCCAGCTCACCAGGACAGAATAATTCACCCCTCCACTTT. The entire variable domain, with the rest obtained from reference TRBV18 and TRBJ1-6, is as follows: NAGVMQNPRHLVRRRGQEARLRCSPMKGHSHVYWYRQLPEEGLKFMVYLQKENIIDESGMPKERFSAEFPKEGPSILRIQQVVRGDSAAYFCASSPGQNNSPLHFGNGTRLTVT.

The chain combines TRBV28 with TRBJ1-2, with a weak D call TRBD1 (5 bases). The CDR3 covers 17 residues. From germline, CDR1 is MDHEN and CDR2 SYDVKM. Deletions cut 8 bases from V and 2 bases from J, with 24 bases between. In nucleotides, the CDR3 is TGTGCCAGCTTCTCTCCCGGGGGGTCAGCAAGGAACTATGGCTACACCTTC. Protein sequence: CASFSPGGSARNYGYTF.

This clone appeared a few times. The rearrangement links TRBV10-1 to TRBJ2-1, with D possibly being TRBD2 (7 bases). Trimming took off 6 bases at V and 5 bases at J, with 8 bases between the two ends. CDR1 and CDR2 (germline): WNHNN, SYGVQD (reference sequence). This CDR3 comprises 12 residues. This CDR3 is CASSGGHNEQFF. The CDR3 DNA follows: TGCGCCAGCAGCGGGGGGCACAATGAGCAGTTCTTC.

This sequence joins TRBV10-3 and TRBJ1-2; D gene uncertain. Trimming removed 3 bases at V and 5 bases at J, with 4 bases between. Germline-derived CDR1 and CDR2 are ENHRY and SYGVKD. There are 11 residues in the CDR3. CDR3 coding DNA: TGTGCCATCAGTGACCAGTATGGCTACACCTTC. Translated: CAISDQYGYTF.

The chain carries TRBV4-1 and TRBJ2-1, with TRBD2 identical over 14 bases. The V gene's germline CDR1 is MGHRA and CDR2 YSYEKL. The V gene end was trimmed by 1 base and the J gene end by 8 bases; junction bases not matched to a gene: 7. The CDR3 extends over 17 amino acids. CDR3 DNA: TGCGCCAGCAGCCAAGGACTGGGACTAGCGGGAGTCTATGAGCAGTTCTTC. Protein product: CASSQGLGLAGVYEQFF.

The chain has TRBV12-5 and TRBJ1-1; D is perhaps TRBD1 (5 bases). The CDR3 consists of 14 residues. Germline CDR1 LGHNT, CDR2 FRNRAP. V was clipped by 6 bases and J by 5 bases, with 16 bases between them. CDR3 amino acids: CASGLTGGSTEAFF. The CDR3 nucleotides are TGTGCTAGTGGCTTGACGGGGGGTTCGACTGAAGCTTTCTTT.

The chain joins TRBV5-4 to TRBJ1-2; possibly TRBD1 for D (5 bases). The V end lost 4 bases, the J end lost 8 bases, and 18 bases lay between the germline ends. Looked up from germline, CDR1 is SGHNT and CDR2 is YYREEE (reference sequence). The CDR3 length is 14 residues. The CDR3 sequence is CASSPQDKISGYTF. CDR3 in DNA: TGTGCCAGCAGCCCTCAGGACAAGATCTCGGGCTACACCTTC.

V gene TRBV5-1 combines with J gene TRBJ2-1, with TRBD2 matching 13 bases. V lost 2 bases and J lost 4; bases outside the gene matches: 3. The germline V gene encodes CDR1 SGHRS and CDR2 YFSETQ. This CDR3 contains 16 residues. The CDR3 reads CASSLSTSGRYNEQFF. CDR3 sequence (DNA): TGCGCCAGCAGCTTATCGACTAGCGGGAGGTACAATGAGCAGTTCTTC.

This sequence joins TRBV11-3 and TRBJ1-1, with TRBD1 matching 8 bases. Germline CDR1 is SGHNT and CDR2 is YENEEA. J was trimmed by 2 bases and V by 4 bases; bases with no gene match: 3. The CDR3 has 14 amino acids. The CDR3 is CASSSRGRNTEAFF. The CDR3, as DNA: TGTGCCAGCAGCTCCAGGGGGCGAAACACTGAAGCTTTCTTT.

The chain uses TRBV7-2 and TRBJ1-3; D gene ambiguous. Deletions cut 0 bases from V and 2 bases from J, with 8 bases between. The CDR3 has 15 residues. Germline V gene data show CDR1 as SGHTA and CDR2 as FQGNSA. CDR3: CASSLALGAGNTIYF. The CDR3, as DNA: TGTGCCAGCAGCTTAGCGCTCGGGGCTGGAAACACCATATATTTT.

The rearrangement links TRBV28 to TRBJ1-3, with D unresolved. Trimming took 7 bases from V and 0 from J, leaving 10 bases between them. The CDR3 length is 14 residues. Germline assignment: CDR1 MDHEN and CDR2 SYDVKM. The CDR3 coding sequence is TGTGCCAGCATCCAGTCAAACTCTGGAAACACCATATATTTT. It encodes CASIQSNSGNTIYF. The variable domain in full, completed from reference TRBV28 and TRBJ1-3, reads DVKVTQSSRYLVKRTGEKVFLECVQDMDHENMFWYRQDPGLGLRLIYFSYDVKMKEKGDIPEGYSVSREKKERFSLILESASTNQTSMYLCASIQSNSGNTIYFGEGSWLTVV.